The present TCR beta chain was sequenced within a study of shared clonotypes between healthy human individuals. CDR1 and CDR2 (germline): SGHRS, YFSETQ. V lost 1 base and J 9 bases, leaving 14 bases between the germline ends. This CDR3 comprises 14 residues. Profiled with immunoSEQ multiplex PCR; TCRdb holds only in-frame clones, not every one. This repertoire shows about 190,000 clones, 66% found once; its top ten account for 8.5% to 12%. This TCR derives from a man aged 30-40 years in good health. Sequencing was carried out using memory CD4+ T cells sorted from blood. The subset: CD45RA-negative fraction. This chain uses TRBV5-1 with TRBJ2-1, with D tentatively TRBD1 or TRBD2 (6 bases each). In DNA, the CDR3 is TGCGCCAGCAGCTTGAGGGGGGATGAGGGTGAGCAGTTCTTC. Translation: CASSLRGDEGEQFF.